The sequence of this T cell receptor (beta chain) was determined in a study of beta chain features in type 1 diabetes. About the study: All samples combined gave about 100 million sorted cells for examination. Study-level points and caveats: Sequencing used cDNA, and cells with high TCR expression could therefore be over-represented. TCRB CDR3s from Type 1 diabetes patients were moderately but significantly shorter in all four CD4+ subsets.

Sorting that relied on CD45RO/CCR7/CD25/CD127/CD95/CD27 yielded CD4+ naive, central memory, regulatory and stem cell-like memory cells. Reverse transcribing all isolated RNA meant expressed TCRB transcripts were sequenced. Repertoires were generated with immunoSEQ multiplex PCR, while TCRdb's copy carries only in-frame clones and drops some. The table lists fewer than 300,000 clones, about a tenth of them singletons. In regard to this clone: Its antigen is not known.

This clonotype originated in a man aged 30-40 years with type 1 diabetes. The source material was naive CD4+ T cells from blood.

The CDR3 spells CASSLRARLAGNTGELFF. Written as DNA, the CDR3 is TGTGCCAGCAGTCTAAGGGCTAGACTAGCGGGGAACACCGGGGAGCTGTTTTTT. This chain links TRBV11-2 with TRBJ2-2, with 10 bases aligning to TRBD2. Germline V gives CDR1 SGHAT, CDR2 FQNNGV. The CDR3 has 18 residues. With 6 bases clipped from V and 1 base from J, the junction kept 11 bases outside the gene matches.